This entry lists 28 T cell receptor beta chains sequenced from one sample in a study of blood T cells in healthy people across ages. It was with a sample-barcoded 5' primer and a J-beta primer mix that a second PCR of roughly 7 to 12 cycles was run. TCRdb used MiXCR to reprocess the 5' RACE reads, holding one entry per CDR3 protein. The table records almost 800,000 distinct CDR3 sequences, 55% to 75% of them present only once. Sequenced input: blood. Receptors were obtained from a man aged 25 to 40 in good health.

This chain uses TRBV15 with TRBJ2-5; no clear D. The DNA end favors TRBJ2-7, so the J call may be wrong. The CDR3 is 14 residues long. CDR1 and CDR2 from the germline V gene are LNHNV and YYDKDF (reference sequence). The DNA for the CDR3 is TGTGCCACCAGCAGAGTGGGCGAAACCTACGAGCAGTACTTC. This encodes CATSRVGETYEQYF.

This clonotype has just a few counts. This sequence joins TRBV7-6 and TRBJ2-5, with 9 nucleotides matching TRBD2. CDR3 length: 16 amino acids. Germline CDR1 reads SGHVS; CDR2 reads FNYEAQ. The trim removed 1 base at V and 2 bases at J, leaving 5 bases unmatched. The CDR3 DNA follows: TGTGCCAGCAGCTTAGGTATTAGCGGGGGACAAGAGACCCAGTACTTC. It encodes CASSLGISGGQETQYF.

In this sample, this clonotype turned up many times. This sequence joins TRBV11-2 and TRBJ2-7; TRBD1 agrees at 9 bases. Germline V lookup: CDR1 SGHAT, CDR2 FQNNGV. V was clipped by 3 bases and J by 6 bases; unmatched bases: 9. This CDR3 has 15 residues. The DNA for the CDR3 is TGTGCCAGCAGCTTTGAGCGGACAGGGGCTCGCGAGCAGTACTTC. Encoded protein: CASSFERTGAREQYF.

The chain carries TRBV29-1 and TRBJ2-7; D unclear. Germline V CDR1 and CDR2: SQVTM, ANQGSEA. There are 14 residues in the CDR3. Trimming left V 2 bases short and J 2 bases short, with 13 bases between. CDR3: CSVETGLDPYEQYF. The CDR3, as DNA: TGCAGCGTTGAAACGGGCCTCGATCCCTACGAGCAGTACTTC.

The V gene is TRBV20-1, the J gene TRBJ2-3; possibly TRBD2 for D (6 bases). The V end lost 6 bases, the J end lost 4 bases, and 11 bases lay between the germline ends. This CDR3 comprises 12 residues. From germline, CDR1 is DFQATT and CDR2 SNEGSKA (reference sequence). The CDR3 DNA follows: TGCAGTGCACCGACTAGATCAGATACGCAGTATTTT. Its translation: CSAPTRSDTQYF.

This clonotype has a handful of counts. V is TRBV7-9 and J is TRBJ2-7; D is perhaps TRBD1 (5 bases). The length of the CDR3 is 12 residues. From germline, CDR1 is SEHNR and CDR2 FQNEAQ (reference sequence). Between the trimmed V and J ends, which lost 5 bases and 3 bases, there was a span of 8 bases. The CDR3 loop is CASSRQNYEQYF. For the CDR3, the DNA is TGTGCCAGCAGCCGACAGAACTACGAGCAGTACTTC.

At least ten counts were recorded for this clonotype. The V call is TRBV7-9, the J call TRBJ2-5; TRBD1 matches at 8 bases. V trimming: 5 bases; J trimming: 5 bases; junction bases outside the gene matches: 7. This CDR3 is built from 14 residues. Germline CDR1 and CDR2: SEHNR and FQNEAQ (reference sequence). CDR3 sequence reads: CASSTDRAGETQYF. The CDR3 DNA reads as TGTGCCAGCAGCACGGACAGGGCGGGGGAGACCCAGTACTTC. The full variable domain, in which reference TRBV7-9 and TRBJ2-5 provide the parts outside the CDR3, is DTGVSQNPRHKITKRGQNVTFRCDPISEHNRLYWYRQTLGQGPEFLTYFQNEAQLEKSRLLSDRFSAERPKGSFSTLEIQRTEQGDSAMYLCASSTDRAGETQYFGPGTRLLVL.

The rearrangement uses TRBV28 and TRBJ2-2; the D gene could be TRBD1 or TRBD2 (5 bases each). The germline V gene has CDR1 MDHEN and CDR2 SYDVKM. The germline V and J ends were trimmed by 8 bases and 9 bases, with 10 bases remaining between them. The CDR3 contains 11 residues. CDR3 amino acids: CASGTSRELFF. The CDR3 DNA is TGTGCCAGCGGGACGAGCAGGGAGCTGTTTTTT.

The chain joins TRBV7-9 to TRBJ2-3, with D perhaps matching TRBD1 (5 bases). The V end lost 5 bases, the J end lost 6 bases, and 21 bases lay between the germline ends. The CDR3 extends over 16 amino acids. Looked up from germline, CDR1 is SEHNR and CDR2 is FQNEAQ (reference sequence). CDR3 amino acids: CASSLPAGIPGDTQYF. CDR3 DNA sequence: TGTGCCAGCAGCCTCCCGGCAGGGATCCCCGGGGATACGCAGTATTTT.

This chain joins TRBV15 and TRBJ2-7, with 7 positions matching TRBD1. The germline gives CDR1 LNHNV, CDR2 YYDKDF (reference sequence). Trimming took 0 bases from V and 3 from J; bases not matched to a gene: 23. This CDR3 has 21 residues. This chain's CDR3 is CATSREDWPERGQAKDYEQYF. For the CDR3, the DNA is TGTGCCACCAGCAGAGAAGATTGGCCAGAAAGAGGACAGGCCAAGGACTACGAGCAGTACTTC.

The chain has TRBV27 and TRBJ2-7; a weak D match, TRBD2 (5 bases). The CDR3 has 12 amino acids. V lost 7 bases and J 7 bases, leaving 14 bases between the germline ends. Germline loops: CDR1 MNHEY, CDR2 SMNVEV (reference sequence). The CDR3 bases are TGTGCCAGCACCTCTCCCCGGGGTGAGCAGTACTTC. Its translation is CASTSPRGEQYF.

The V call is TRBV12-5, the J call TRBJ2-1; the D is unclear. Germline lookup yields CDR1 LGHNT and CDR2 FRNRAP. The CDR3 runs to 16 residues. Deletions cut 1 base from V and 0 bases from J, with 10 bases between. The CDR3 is CASGLGAKSSYNEQFF. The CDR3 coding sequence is TGTGCTAGTGGTTTGGGAGCAAAGAGCTCCTACAATGAGCAGTTCTTC. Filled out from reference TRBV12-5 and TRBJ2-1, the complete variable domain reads DARVTQTPRHKVTEMGQEVTMRCQPILGHNTVFWYRQTMMQGLELLAYFRNRAPLDDSGMPKDRFSAEMPDATLATLKIQPSEPRDSAVYFCASGLGAKSSYNEQFFGPGTRLTVL.

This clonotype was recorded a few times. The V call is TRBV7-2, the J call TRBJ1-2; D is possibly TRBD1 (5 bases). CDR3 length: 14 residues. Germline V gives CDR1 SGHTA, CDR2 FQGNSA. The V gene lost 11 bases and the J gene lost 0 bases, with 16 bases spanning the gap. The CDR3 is CAATDGRANYGYTF. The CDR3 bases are TGTGCCGCGACCGACGGCAGGGCTAACTATGGCTACACCTTC.

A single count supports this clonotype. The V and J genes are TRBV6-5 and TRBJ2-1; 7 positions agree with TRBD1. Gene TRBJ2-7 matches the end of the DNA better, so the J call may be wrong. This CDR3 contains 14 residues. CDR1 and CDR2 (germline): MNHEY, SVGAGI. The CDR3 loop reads CAGTATGRVLEQYF. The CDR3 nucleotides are TGTGCCGGCACAGCGACAGGGCGAGTCCTCGAGCAGTACTTC.

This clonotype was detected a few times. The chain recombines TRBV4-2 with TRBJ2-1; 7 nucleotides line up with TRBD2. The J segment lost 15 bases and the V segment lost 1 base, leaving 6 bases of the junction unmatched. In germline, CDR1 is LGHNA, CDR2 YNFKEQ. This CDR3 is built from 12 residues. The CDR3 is CASSQVGGASFF. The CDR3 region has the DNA TGTGCCAGCAGCCAAGTGGGAGGGGCCTCGTTCTTC.

The chain's CDR3 is CASSRFDTPTF. The CDR3 coding sequence is TGTGCCAGCTCACGCTTTGACACCCCCACCTTC. The chain couples TRBV18 to TRBJ1-2; D unresolved. Germline V gene data show CDR1 as KGHSH and CDR2 as LQKENI. V was clipped by 4 bases and J by 13 bases, with 13 bases between them. The CDR3 covers 11 residues. The whole variable domain, filled in from reference TRBV18 and TRBJ1-2, reads NAGVMQNPRHLVRRRGQEARLRCSPMKGHSHVYWYRQLPEEGLKFMVYLQKENIIDESGMPKERFSAEFPKEGPSILRIQQVVRGDSAAYFCASSRFDTPTFGSGTRLTVV.

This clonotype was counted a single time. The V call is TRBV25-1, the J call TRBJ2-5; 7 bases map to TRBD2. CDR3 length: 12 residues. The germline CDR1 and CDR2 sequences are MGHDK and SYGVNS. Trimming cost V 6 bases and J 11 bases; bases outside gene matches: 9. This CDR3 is CASSPGTIEQYF. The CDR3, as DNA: TGTGCCAGCAGCCCTGGGACTATTGAGCAGTACTTC.

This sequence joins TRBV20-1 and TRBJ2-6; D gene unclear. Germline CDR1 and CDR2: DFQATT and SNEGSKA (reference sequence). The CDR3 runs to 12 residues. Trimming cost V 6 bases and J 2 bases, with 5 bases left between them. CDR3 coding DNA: TGCAGTGCCGTCCCTGGGGCCAACGTCCTGACTTTC. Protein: CSAVPGANVLTF.

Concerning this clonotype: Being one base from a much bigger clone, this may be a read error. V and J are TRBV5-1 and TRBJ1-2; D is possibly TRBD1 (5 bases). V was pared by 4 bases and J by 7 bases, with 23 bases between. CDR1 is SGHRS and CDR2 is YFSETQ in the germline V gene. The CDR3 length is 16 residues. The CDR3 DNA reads TGCGCCAGCAGCCAGGAGGTGGCAGGGCCTACTGGTGGCTACACCTTC. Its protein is CASSQEVAGPTGGYTF.

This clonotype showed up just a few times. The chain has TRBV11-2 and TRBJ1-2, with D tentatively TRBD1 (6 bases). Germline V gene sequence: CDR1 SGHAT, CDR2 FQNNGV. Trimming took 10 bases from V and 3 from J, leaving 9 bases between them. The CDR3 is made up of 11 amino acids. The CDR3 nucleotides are TGTGCCAACAGGGCGGACTATGGCTACACCTTC. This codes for CANRADYGYTF.

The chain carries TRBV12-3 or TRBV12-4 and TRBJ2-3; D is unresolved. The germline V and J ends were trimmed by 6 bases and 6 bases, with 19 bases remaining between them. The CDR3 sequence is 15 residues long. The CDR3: CASSWPGDPSDTQYF. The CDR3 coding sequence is TGTGCCAGCAGCTGGCCGGGCGACCCTTCGGATACGCAGTATTTT.

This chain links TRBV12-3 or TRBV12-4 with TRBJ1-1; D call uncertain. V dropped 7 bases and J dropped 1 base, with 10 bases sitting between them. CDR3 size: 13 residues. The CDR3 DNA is TGTGCCAGCATGCTAACAGAGAACACTGAAGCTTTCTTT. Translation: CASMLTENTEAFF.

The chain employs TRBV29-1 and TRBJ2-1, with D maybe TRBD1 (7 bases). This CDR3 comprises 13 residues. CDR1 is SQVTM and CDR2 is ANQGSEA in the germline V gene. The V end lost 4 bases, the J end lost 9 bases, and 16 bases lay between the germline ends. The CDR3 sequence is CSVAEGALGEQFF. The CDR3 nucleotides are TGCAGCGTTGCGGAGGGGGCCTTGGGTGAGCAGTTCTTC.

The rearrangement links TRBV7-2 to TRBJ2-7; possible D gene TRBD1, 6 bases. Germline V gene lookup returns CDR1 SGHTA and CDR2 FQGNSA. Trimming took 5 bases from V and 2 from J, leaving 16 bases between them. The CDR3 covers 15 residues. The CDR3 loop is CASSTDRTSTYEQYF. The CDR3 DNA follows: TGTGCCAGCAGCACTGACAGGACGTCTACCTACGAGCAGTACTTC. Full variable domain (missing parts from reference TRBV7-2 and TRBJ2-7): GAGVSQSPSNKVTEKGKDVELRCDPISGHTALYWYRQSLGQGLEFLIYFQGNSAPDKSGLPSDRFSAERTGGSVSTLTIQRTQQEDSAVYLCASSTDRTSTYEQYFGPGTRLTVT.

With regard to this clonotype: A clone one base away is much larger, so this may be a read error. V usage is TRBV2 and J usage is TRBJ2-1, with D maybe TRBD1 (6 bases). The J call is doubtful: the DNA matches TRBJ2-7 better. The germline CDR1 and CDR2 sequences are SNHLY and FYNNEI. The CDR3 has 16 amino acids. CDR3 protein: CASSEGDRSSYNEQYF. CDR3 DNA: TGTGCCAGCAGTGAAGGTGACAGGAGCTCCTACAATGAGCAGTACTTC.

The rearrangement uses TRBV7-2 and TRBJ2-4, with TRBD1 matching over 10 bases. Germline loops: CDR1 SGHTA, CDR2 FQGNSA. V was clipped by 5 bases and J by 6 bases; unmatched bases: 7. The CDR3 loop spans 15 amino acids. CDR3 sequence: CASSPQTGGLNIQYF. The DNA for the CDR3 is TGTGCCAGCAGCCCCCAGACAGGGGGCTTAAACATTCAGTACTTC.

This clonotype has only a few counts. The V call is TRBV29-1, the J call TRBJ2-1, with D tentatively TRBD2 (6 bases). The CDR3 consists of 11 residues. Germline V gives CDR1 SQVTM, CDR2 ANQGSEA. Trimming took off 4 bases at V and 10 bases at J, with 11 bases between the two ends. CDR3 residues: CSVGDFREQFF. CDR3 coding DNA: TGCAGCGTTGGGGACTTTCGGGAGCAGTTCTTC.

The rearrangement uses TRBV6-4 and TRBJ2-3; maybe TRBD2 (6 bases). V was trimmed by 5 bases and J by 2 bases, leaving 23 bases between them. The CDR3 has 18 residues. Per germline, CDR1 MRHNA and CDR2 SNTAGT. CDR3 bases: TGTGCCAGCAGTAGAGGTGGGACTTCCAATATTTTCACAGATACGCAGTATTTT. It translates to CASSRGGTSNIFTDTQYF.